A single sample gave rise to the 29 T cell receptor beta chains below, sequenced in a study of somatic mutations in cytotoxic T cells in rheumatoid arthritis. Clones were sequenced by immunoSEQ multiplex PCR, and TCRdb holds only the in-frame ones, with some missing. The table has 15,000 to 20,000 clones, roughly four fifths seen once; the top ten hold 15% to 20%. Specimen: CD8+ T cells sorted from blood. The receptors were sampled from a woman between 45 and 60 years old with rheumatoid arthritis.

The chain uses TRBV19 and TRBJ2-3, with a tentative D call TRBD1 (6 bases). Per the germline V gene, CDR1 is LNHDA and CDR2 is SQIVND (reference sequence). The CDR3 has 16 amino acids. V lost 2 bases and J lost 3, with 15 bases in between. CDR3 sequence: CASSIRVGRGTDTQYF. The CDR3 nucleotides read TGTGCCAGTAGTATAAGGGTCGGCAGGGGAACAGATACGCAGTATTTT.

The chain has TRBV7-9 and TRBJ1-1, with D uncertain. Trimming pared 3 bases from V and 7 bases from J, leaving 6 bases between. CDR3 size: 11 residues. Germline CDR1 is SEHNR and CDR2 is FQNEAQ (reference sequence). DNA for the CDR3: TGTGCCAGCAGCTTCGGGGATGAAGCTTTCTTT. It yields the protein CASSFGDEAFF. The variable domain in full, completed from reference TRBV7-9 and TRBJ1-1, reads DTGVSQNPRHKITKRGQNVTFRCDPISEHNRLYWYRQTLGQGPEFLTYFQNEAQLEKSRLLSDRFSAERPKGSFSTLEIQRTEQGDSAMYLCASSFGDEAFFGQGTRLTVV.

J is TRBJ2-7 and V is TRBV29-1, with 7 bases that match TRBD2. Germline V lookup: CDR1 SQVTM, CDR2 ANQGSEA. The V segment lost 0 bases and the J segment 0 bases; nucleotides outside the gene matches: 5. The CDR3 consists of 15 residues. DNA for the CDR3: TGCAGCGTTGAAGAGGCTAGCGGATACTCCTACGAGCAGTACTTC. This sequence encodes CSVEEASGYSYEQYF.

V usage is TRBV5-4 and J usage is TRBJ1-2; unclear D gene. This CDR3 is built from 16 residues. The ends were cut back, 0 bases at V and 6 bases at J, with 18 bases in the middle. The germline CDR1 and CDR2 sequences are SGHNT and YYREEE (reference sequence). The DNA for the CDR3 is TGTGCCAGCAGCTTGGCTTCTTATGTGGGTTTAAATGGCTACACCTTC. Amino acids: CASSLASYVGLNGYTF.

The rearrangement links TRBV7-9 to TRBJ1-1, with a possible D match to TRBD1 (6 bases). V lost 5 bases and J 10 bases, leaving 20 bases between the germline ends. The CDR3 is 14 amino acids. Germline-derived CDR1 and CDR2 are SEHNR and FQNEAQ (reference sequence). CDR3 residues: CASSPQGQLPAAFF. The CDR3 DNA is TGTGCCAGCAGCCCACAGGGTCAACTTCCCGCAGCTTTCTTT.

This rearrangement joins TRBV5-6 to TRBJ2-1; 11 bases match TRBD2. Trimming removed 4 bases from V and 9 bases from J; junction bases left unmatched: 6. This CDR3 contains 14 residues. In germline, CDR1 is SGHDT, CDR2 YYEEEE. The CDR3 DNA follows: TGTGCCAGCAGCATAGCGGGAGGGCCGACTGAGCAGTTCTTC. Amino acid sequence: CASSIAGGPTEQFF.

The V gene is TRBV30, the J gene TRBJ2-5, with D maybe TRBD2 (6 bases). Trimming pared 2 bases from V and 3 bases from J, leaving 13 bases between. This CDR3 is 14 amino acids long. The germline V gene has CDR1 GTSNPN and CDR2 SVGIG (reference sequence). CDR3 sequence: CAWSFLAEKETQYF. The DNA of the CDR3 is TGTGCCTGGAGTTTTTTAGCGGAGAAAGAGACCCAGTACTTC.

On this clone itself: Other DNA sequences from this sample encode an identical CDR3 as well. The CDR3 region has the DNA TGTGCCAGTAGTATAAAAGGGGGCGGCACCGGGGAGCTGTTTTTT. It encodes CASSIKGGGTGELFF. The chain uses TRBV19 and TRBJ2-2, with 7 bases matching TRBD1. CDR1 and CDR2 (germline): LNHDA, SQIVND (reference sequence). The CDR3 extends over 15 amino acids. V dropped 2 bases and J dropped 4; count of bases not matched to a gene: 4.

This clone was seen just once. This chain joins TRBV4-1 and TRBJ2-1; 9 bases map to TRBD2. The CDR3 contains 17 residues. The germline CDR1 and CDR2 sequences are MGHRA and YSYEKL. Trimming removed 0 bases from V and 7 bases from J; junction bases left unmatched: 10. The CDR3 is CASSQDSAGGPTNEQFF. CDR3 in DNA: TGCGCCAGCAGCCAAGATTCGGCGGGGGGGCCTACGAATGAGCAGTTCTTC.

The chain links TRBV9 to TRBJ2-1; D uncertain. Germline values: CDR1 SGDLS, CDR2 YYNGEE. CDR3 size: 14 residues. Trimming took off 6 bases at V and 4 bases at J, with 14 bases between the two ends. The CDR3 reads CASTSSSSYNEQFF. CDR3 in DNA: TGTGCCAGCACCTCGAGCAGCTCTTACAATGAGCAGTTCTTC.

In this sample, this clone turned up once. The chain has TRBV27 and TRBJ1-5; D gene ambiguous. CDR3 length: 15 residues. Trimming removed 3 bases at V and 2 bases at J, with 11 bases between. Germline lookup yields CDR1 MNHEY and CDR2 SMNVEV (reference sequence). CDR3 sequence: CASSLAPARNQPQHF. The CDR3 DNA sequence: TGTGCCAGCAGTTTGGCCCCGGCTCGCAATCAGCCCCAGCATTTT.

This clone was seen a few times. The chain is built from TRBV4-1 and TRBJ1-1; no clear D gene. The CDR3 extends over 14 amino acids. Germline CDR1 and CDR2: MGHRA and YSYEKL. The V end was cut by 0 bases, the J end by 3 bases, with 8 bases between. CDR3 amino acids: CASSQDLGDTEAFF. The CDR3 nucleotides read TGCGCCAGCAGCCAAGATTTGGGTGACACTGAAGCTTTCTTT.

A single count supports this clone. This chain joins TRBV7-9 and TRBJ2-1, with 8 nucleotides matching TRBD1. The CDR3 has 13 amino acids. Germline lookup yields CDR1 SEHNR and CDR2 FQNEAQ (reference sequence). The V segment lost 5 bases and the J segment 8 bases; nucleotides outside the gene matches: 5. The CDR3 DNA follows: TGTGCCAGCAGCGTTGACAGGGGTGATGAGCAGTTCTTC. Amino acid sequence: CASSVDRGDEQFF.

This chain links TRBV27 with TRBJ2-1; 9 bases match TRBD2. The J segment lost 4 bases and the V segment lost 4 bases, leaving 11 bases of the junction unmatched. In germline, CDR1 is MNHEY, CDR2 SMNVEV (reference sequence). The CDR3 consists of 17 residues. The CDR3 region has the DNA TGTGCCAGCAGTTCATCCGGCCGGACTAGCGCATACAATGAGCAGTTCTTC. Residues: CASSSSGRTSAYNEQFF.

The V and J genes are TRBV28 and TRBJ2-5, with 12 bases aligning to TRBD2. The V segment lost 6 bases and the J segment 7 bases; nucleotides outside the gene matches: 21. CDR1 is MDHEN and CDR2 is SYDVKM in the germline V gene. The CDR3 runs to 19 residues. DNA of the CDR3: TGTGCCAGCAGATCCTTGGGACTAGCGGGCGAGGAGGGCTCAGGGACCCAGTACTTC. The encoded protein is CASRSLGLAGEEGSGTQYF.

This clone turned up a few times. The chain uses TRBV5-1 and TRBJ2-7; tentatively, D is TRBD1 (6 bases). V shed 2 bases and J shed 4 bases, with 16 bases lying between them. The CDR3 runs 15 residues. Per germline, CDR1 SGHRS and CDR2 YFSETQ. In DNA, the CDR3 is TGCGCCAGCAGCTTAACCACCGGGACAAGATACGAGCAGTACTTC. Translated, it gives CASSLTTGTRYEQYF.

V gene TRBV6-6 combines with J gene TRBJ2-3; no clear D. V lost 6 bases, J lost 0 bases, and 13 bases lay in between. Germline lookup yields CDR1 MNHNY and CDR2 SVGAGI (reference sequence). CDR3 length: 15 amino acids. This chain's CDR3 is CASSLTASSTDTQYF. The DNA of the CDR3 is TGTGCCAGCAGCCTGACTGCCTCTAGCACAGATACGCAGTATTTT.

The CDR3 nucleotides are TGTGCCACCAGCACCCCGAGGTCTGGAAACACCATATATTTT. As protein: CATSTPRSGNTIYF. The genes are TRBV15 and TRBJ1-3, with no clear D. This CDR3 region has 14 residues. The V end lost 4 bases, the J end lost 1 base, and 8 bases lay between the germline ends. Germline CDR1 and CDR2: LNHNV and YYDKDF (reference sequence).

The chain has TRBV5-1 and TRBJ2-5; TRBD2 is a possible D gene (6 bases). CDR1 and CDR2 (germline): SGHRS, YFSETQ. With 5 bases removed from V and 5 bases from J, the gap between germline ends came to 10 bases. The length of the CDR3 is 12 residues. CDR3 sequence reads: CASRGGEETQYF. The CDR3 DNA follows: TGCGCCAGCAGAGGCGGGGAGGAGACCCAGTACTTC.

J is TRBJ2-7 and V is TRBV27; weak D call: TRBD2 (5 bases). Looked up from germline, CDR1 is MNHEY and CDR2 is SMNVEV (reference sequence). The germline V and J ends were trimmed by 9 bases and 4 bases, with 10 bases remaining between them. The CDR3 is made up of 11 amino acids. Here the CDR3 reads CASSEGYEQYF. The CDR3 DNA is TGTGCCAGTTCAGAGGGATACGAGCAGTACTTC.

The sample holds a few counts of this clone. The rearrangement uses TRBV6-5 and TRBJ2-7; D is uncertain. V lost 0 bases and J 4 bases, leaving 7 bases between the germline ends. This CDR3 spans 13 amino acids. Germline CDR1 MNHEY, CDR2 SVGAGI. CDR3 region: CASSYSYRYEQYF. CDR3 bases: TGTGCCAGCAGTTACTCCTACCGATACGAGCAGTACTTC.

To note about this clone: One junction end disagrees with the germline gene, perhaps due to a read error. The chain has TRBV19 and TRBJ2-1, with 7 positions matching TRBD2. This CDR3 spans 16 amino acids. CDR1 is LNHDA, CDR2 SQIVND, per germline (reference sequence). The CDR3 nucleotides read TGTGCCAGTGGTATGGAGAGGGACTACCAGATGGGTGAGCAGTTCTTC. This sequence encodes CASGMERDYQMGEQFF.

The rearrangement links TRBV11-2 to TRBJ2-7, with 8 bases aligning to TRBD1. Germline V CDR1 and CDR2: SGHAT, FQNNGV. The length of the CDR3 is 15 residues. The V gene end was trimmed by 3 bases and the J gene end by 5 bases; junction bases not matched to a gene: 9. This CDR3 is CASSLYRGQGHEQYF. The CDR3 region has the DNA TGTGCCAGCAGCTTGTACCGAGGACAGGGCCACGAGCAGTACTTC.

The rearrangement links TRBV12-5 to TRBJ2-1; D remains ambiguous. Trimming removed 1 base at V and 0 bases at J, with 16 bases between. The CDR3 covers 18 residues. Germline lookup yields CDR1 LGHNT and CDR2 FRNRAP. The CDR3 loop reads CASGLGALGPGSYNEQFF. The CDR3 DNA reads TGTGCTAGTGGTTTGGGGGCCCTAGGGCCGGGCTCCTACAATGAGCAGTTCTTC.

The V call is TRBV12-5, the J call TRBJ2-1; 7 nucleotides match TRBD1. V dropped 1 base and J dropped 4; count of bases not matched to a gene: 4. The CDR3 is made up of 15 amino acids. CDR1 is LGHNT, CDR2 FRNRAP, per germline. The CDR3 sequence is CASGLGAGGYNEQFF. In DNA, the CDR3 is TGTGCTAGTGGTTTGGGTGCAGGGGGTTACAATGAGCAGTTCTTC.

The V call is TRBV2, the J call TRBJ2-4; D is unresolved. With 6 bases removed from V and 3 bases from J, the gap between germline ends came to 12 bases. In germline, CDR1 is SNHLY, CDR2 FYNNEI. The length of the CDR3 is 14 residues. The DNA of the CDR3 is TGTGCCAGCAGGAAACAGTTCGGCAAAAACATTCAGTACTTC. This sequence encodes CASRKQFGKNIQYF.

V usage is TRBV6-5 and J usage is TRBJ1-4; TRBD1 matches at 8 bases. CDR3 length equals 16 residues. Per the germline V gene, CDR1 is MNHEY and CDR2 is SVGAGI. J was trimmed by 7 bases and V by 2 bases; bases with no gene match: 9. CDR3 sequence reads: CASSYNQGALGEKLFF. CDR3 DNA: TGTGCCAGCAGTTACAACCAGGGGGCGTTAGGTGAAAAACTGTTTTTT.

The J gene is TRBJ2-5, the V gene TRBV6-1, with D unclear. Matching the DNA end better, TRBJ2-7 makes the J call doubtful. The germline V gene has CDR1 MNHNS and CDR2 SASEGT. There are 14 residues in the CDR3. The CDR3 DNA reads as TGTGCCAGCAGTTCCGGGCTACAGATCTACGAGCAGTACTTC. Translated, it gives CASSSGLQIYEQYF.

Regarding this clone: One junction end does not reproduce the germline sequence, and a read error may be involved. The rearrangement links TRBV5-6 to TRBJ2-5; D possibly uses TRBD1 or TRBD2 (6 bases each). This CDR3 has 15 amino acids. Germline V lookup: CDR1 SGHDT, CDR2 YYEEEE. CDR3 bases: TGTGGCAGCAGCTTGCCTCCCGGGGGCGGAAAGACCCAGTACTTC. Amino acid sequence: CGSSLPPGGGKTQYF. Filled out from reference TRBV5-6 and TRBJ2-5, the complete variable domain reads DAGVTQSPTHLIKTRGQQVTLRCSPKSGHDTVSWYQQALGQGPQFIFQYYEEEERQRGNFPDRFSGHQFPNYSSELNVNALLLGDSALYLCGSSLPPGGGKTQYFGPGTRLLVL.